This T cell receptor (beta chain) was found in a study of early T cells in non-severe SARS-CoV-2 infection. TCRdb reanalysed the 5' RACE reads using MiXCR and keeps one entry per CDR3 protein. Of around 50,000 distinct CDR3 sequences listed, 10% to 15% are singletons. This clonotype was detected many times. Trimming cost V 1 base and J 4 bases, with 10 bases left between them. The CDR3 spans 13 residues. The germline gives CDR1 DFQATT, CDR2 SNEGSKA (reference sequence). This chain links TRBV20-1 with TRBJ1-1; no firm D call. The material sequenced was whole blood. The sequence came from an adult who was a healthcare worker with PCR-confirmed SARS-CoV-2 infection or an uninfected control (not recorded which). In DNA form, the CDR3 reads TGCAGTGCTAGAGTAAACAGCCGCACTGAAGCTTTCTTT. Residues: CSARVNSRTEAFF.